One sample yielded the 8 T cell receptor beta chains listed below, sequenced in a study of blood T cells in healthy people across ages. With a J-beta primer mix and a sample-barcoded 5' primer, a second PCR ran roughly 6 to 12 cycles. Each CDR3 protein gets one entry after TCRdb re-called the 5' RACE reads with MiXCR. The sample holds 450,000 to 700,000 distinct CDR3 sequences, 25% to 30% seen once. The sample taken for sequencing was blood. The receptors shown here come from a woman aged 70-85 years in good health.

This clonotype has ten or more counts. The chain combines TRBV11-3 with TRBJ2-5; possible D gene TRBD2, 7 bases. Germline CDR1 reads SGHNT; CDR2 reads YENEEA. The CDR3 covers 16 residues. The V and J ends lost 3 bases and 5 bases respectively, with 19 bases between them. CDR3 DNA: TGTGCCAGCAGCTTTCTAGGACTAGGGGGTGGCGAGACCCAGTACTTC. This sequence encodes CASSFLGLGGGETQYF.

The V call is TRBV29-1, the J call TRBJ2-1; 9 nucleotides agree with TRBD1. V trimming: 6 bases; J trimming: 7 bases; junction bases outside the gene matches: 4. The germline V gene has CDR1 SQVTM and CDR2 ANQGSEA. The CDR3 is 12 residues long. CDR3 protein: CSVGQGDNEQFF. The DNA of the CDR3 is TGCAGCGTGGGACAGGGAGATAATGAGCAGTTCTTC.

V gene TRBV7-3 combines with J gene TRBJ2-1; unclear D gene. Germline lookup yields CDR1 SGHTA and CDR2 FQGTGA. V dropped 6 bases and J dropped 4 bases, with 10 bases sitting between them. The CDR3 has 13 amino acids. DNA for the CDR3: TGTGCCAGCAGTTCAACCTATTACAATGAGCAGTTCTTC. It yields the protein CASSSTYYNEQFF.

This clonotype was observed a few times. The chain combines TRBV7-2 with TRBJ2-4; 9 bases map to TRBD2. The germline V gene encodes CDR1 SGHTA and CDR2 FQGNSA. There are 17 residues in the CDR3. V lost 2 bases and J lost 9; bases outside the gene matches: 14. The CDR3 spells CASSLRSGAGGPVIQYF. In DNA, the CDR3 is TGTGCCAGCAGCTTAAGGTCGGGGGCGGGGGGGCCGGTCATTCAGTACTTC.

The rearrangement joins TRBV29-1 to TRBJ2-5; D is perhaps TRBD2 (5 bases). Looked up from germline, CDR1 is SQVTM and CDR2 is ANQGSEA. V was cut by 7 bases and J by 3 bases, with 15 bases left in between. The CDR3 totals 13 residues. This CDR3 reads CSASGPGKETQYF. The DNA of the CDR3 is TGCAGCGCTTCCGGGCCGGGGAAAGAGACCCAGTACTTC.

CDR3 nucleotide sequence: TGTGCCAGCAGAGGCAGGGCAGCTGGGGCCAACGTCCTGACTTTC. It encodes CASRGRAAGANVLTF. The chain carries TRBV27 and TRBJ2-6, with D maybe TRBD1 (5 bases). This CDR3 spans 15 amino acids. V lost 6 bases and J 2 bases, leaving 11 bases between the germline ends. The germline CDR1 and CDR2 sequences are MNHEY and SMNVEV (reference sequence).

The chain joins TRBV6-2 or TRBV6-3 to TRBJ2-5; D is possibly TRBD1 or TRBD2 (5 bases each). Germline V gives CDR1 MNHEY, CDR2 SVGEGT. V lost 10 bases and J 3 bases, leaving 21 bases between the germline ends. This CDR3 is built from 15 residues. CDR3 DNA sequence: TGTGCCACCCAACGCCGAGGGGCCGGGAAAGAGACCCAGTACTTC. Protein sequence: CATQRRGAGKETQYF.

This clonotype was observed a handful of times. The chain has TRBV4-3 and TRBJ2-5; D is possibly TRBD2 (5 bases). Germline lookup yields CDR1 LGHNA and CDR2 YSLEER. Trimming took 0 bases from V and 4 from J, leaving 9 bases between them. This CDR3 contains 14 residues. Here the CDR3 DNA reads TGCGCCAGCAGCCAAGAAATAGGACTAGAGACCCAGTACTTC. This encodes CASSQEIGLETQYF.